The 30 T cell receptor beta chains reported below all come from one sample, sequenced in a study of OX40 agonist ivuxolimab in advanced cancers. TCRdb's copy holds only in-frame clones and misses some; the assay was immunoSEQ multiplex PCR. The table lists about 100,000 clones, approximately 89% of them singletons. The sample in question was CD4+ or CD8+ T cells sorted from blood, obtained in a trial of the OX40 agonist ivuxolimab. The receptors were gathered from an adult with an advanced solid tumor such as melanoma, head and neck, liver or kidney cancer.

The CDR3, as DNA: TGTGCCAGCAGGGACCTAGGGACTAGCCTTACCGGGGAGCTGTTTTTT. Translation gives CASRDLGTSLTGELFF. This sequence joins TRBV28 and TRBJ2-2, with 9 bases identical to TRBD2. The CDR3 totals 16 residues. After removal of 6 bases from V and 5 bases from J, the junction contained 10 bases not matched to a gene. Germline V gene data show CDR1 as MDHEN and CDR2 as SYDVKM.

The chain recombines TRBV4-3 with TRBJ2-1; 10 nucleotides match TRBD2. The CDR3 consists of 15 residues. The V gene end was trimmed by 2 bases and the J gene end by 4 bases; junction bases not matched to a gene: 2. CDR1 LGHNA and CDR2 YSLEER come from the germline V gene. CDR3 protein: CASSQLAGDYNEQFF. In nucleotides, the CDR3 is TGCGCCAGCAGCCAACTAGCGGGAGATTACAATGAGCAGTTCTTC.

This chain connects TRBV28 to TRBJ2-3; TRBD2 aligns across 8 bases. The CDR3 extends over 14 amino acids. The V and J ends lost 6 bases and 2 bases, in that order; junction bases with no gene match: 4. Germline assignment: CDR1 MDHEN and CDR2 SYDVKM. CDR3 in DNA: TGTGCCAGCAGGGGCGGGAGGTTCACAGATACGCAGTATTTT. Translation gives CASRGGRFTDTQYF.

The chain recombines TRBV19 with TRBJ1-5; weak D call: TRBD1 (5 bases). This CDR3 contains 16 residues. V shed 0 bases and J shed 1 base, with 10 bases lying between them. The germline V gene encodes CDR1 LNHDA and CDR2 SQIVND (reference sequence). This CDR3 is CASSIDLWGSNQPQHF. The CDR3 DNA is TGTGCCAGTAGTATAGATCTATGGGGCAGCAATCAGCCCCAGCATTTT. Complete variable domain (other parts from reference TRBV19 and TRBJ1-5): DGGITQSPKYLFRKEGQNVTLSCEQNLNHDAMYWYRQDPGQGLRLIYYSQIVNDFQKGDIAEGYSVSREKKESFPLTVTSAQKNPTAFYLCASSIDLWGSNQPQHFGDGTRLSIL.

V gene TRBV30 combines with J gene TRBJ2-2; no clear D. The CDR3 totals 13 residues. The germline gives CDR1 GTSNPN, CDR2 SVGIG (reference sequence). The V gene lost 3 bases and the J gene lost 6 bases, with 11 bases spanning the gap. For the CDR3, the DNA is TGTGCCTGGAGATACAGTCACTCCGGGGAGCTGTTTTTT. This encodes CAWRYSHSGELFF.

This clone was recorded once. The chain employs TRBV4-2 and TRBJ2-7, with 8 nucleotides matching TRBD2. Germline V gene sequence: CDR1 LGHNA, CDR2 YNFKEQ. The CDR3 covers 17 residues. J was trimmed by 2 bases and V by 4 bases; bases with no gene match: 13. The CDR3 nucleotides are TGTGCCAGCAGCCCTTCCGTGGGCCTAGCGGGCCCCTACGAGCAGTACTTC. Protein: CASSPSVGLAGPYEQYF.

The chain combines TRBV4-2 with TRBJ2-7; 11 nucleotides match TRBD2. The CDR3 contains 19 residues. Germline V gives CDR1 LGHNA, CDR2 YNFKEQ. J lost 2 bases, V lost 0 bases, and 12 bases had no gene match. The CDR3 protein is CASSQEAATSGKRAYEQYF. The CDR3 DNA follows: TGTGCCAGCAGCCAAGAAGCCGCGACTAGCGGGAAGAGGGCCTACGAGCAGTACTTC.

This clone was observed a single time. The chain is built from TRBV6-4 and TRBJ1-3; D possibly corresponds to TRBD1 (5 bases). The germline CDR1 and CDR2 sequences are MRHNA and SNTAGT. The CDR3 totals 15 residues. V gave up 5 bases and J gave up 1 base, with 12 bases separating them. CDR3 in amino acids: CASSLRDYSGNTIYF. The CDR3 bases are TGTGCCAGCAGTCTCAGGGATTATTCTGGAAACACCATATATTTT.

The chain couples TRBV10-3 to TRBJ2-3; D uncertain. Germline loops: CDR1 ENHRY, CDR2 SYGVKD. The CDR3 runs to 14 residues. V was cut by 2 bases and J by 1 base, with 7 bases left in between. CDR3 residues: CAISEVGGTDTQYF. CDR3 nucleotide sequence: TGTGCCATCAGTGAGGTAGGTGGCACAGATACGCAGTATTTT.

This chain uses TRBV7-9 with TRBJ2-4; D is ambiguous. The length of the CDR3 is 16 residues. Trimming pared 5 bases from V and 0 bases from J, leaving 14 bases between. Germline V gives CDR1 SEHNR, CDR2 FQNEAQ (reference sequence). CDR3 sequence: CASSPFLELAKNIQYF. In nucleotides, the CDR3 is TGTGCCAGCAGCCCCTTTCTTGAACTAGCCAAAAACATTCAGTACTTC.

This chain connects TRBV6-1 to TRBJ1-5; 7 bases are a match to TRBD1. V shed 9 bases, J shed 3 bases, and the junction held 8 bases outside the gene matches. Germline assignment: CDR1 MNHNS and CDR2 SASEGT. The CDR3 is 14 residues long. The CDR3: CASTNRGHNQPQHF. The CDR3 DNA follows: TGTGCCAGTACAAACAGGGGTCACAATCAGCCCCAGCATTTT.

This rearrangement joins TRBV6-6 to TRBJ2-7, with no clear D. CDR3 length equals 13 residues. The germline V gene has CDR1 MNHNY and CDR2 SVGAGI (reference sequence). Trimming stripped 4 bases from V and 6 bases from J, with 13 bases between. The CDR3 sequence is CASSSSRTGEQYF. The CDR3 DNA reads TGTGCCAGCAGTTCTTCAAGAACGGGCGAGCAGTACTTC.

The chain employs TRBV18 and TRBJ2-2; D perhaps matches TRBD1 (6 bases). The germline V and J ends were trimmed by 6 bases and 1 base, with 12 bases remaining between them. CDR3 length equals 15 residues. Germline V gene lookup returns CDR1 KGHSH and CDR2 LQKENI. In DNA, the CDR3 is TGTGCCAGCTCGTGGAGCAGGGGGAACACCGGGGAGCTGTTTTTT. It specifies CASSWSRGNTGELFF.

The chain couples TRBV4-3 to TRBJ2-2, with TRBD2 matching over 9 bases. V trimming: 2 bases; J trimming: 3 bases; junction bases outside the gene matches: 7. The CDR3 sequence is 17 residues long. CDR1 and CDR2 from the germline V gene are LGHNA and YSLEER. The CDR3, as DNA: TGCGCCAGCAGCCAACCCCTAGCGGGAAGGGACACCGGGGAGCTGTTTTTT. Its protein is CASSQPLAGRDTGELFF.

The CDR3 protein is CASSLVSTGGYTF. Here the CDR3 DNA reads TGTGCCAGCAGCTTAGTGTCCACCGGTGGCTACACCTTC. The J gene is TRBJ1-2, the V gene TRBV7-6, with D uncertain. Looked up from germline, CDR1 is SGHVS and CDR2 is FNYEAQ. CDR3 length: 13 residues. The V end lost 1 base, the J end lost 7 bases, and 10 bases lay between the germline ends.

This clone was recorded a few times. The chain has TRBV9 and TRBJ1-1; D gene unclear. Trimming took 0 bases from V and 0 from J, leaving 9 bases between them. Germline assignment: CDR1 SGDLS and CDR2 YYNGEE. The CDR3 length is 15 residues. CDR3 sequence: CASSVDPIMNTEAFF. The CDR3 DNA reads TGTGCCAGCAGCGTAGATCCGATTATGAACACTGAAGCTTTCTTT.

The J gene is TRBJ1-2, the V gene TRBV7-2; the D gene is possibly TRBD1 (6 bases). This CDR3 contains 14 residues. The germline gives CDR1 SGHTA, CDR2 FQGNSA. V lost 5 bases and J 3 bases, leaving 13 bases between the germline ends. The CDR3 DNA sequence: TGTGCCAGCAGCACCCGGACAGTAGACTATGGCTACACCTTC. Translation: CASSTRTVDYGYTF.

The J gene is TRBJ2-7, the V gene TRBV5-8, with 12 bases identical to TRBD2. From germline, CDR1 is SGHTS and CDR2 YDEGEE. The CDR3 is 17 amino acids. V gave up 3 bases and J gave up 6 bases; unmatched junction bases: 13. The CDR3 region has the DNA TGTGCCAGCAGCTCGCTCGGACTAGCGGGACCCCGGGGCGAGCAGTACTTC. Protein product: CASSSLGLAGPRGEQYF. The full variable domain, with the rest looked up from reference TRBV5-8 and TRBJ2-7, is EAGVTQSPTHLIKTRGQQATLRCSPISGHTSVYWYQQALGLGLQFLLWYDEGEERNRGNFPPRFSGRQFPNYSSELNVNALELEDSALYLCASSSLGLAGPRGEQYFGPGTRLTVT.

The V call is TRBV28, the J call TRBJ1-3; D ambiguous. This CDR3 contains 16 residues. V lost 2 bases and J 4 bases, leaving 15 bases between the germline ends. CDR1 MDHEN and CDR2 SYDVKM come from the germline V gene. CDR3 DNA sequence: TGTGCCAGCAGTTTACGGGCCCGACTTCGGGGAAACACCATATATTTT. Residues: CASSLRARLRGNTIYF.

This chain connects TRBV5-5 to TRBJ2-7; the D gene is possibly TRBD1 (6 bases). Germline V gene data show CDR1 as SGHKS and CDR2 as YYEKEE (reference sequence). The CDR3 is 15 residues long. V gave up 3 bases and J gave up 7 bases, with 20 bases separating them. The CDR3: CASSSQQGTPWEQYF. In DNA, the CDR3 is TGTGCCAGCAGCTCGCAACAGGGAACCCCCTGGGAGCAGTACTTC.

DNA of the CDR3: TGTGCCAGCTCCGGGGGAGCAGATACGCAGTATTTT. As protein: CASSGGADTQYF. This chain uses TRBV18 with TRBJ2-3, with a possible D match to TRBD2 (6 bases). Trimming left V 6 bases short and J 4 bases short, with 8 bases between. The CDR3 has 12 residues. Germline V CDR1 and CDR2: KGHSH, LQKENI.

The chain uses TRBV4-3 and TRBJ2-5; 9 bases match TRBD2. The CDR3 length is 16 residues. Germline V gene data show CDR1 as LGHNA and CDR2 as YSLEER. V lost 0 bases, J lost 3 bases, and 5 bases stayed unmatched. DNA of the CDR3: TGCGCCAGCAGCCAAGATCTGTCTAGCGGGGAAGAGACCCAGTACTTC. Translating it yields CASSQDLSSGEETQYF.

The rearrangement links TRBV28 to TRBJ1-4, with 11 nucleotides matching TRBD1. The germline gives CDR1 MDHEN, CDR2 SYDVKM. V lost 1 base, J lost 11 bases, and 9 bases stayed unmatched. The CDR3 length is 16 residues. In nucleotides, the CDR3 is TGTGCCAGCAGTTTATACGGAGCGGACAGGGGGCGGAAACTGTTTTTT. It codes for CASSLYGADRGRKLFF. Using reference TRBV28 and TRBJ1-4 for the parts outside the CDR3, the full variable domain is DVKVTQSSRYLVKRTGEKVFLECVQDMDHENMFWYRQDPGLGLRLIYFSYDVKMKEKGDIPEGYSVSREKKERFSLILESASTNQTSMYLCASSLYGADRGRKLFFGSGTQLSVL.

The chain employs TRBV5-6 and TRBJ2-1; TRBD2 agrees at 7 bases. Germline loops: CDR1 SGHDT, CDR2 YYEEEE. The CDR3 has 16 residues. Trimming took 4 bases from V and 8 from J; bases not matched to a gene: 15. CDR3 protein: CASSRRLAALWDEQFF. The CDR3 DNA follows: TGTGCCAGCAGCAGAAGGCTAGCGGCCCTTTGGGATGAGCAGTTCTTC. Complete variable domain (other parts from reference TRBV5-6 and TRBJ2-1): DAGVTQSPTHLIKTRGQQVTLRCSPKSGHDTVSWYQQALGQGPQFIFQYYEEEERQRGNFPDRFSGHQFPNYSSELNVNALLLGDSALYLCASSRRLAALWDEQFFGPGTRLTVL.

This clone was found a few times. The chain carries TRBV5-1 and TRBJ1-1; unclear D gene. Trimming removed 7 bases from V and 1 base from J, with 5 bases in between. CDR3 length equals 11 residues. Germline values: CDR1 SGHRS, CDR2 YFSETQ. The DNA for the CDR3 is TGCGCCAGCGAGTGGAACACTGAAGCTTTCTTT. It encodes CASEWNTEAFF.

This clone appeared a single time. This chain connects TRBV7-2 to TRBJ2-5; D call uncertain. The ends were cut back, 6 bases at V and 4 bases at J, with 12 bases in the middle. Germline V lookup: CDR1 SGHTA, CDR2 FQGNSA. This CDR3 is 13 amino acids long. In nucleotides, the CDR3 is TGTGCCAGCAGTATGAGGCTCCTAGAGACCCAGTACTTC. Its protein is CASSMRLLETQYF.

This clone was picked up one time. The CDR3 sequence: CASSPSGQGARSNQPQHF. The CDR3 region has the DNA TGTGCCAGCTCACCCTCCGGACAGGGGGCAAGAAGCAATCAGCCCCAGCATTTT. The rearrangement uses TRBV18 and TRBJ1-5, with 11 bases identical to TRBD1. Germline CDR1 and CDR2: KGHSH and LQKENI. V lost 3 bases and J lost 1; bases outside the gene matches: 8. This CDR3 spans 18 amino acids.

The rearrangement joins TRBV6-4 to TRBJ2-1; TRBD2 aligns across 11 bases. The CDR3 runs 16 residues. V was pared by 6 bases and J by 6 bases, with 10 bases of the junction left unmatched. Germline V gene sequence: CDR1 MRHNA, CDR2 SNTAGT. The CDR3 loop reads CASSVLAGGLGNEQFF. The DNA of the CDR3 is TGTGCCAGCAGCGTCCTAGCGGGAGGATTAGGCAATGAGCAGTTCTTC.

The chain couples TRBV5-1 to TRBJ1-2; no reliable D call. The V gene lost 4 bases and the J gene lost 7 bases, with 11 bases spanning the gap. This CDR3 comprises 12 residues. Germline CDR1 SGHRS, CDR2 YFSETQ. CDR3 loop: CASSEPQGGYTF. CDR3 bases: TGCGCCAGCAGCGAACCTCAAGGTGGCTACACCTTC.

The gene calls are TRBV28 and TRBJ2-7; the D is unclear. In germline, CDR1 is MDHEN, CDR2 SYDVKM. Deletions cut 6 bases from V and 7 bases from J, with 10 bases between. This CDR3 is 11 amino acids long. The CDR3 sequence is CASSSPLEQYF. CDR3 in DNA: TGTGCCAGCAGCTCCCCACTGGAGCAGTACTTC.